This T cell receptor (beta chain) emerged from a study of blood T cell repertoires in COVID-19. Only in-frame clones appear in the TCRdb table, and some are missing; sequencing was by immunoSEQ multiplex PCR. The sample consists of 150,000 or so clones, more than 85% of them appearing once. The CDR3 runs to 11 residues. Trimming removed 7 bases at V and 1 base at J, with 7 bases between. CDR1 and CDR2 from the germline V gene are SQVTM and ANQGSEA. The receptor was isolated from a human donor with acute COVID-19. The donor label of this sample is uncertain. The V call is TRBV29-1, the J call TRBJ1-2; D remains unclear. The specimen was PBMCs or T cells enriched from blood (not recorded which). The CDR3 DNA sequence: TGCAGCGCGGCATTTAACTATGGCTACACCTTC. Translating gives CSAAFNYGYTF.